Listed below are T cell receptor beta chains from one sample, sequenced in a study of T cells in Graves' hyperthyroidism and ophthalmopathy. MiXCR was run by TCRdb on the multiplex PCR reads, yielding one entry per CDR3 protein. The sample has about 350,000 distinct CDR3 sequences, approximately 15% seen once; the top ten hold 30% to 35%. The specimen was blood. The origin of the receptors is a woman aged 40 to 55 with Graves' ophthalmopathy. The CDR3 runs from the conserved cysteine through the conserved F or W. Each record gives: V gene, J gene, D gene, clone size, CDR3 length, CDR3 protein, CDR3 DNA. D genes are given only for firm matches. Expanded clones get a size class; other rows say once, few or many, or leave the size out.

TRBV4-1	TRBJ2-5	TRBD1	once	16	CASSQDRDRTYETQYF	TGCGCCAGCAGCCAAGACCGGGACAGGACCTACGAGACCCAGTACTTC
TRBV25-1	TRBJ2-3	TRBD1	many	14	CASSGDRETDTQYF	TGTGCCAGCAGTGGAGACAGGGAGACAGATACGCAGTATTTT
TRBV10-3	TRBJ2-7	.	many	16	CAISGGQQGGPYEQYF	TGTGCCATCAGTGGGGGGCAGCAGGGGGGGCCTTACGAGCAGTACTTC
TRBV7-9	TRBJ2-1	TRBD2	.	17	CASSLVPSGGSYNEQFF	TGTGCCAGCAGCTTAGTTCCTAGCGGGGGTTCCTACAATGAGCAGTTCTTC
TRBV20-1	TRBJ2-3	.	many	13	CSAPYIRADTQYF	TGCAGTGCACCGTACATAAGGGCAGATACGCAGTATTTT
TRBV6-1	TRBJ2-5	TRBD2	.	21	CASSEARELAGGRGYQETQYF	TGTGCCAGCAGTGAAGCGCGGGAACTAGCGGGGGGGCGAGGGTACCAAGAGACCCAGTACTTC
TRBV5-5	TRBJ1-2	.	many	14	CASSPLGGAGGYTF	TGTGCCAGCAGCCCCCTGGGGGGGGCAGGAGGCTACACCTTC
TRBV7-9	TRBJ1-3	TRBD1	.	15	CASSWNRGSGNTIYF	TGTGCCAGCAGCTGGAACAGGGGCTCTGGAAACACCATATATTTT
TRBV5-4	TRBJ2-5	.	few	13	CASSTADQETQYF	TGTGCCAGCAGCACAGCGGACCAAGAGACCCAGTACTTC
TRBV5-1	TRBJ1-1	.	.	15	CASSRTTGVGTEAFF	TGCGCCAGCAGTCGGACGACCGGGGTGGGCACTGAAGCTTTCTTT
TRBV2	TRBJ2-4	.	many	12	CASSGHQNIQYF	TGTGCCAGCAGTGGGCACCAAAACATTCAGTACTTC
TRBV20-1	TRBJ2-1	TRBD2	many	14	CSALGLGGDNEQFF	TGCAGTGCTCTGGGACTAGGGGGTGACAATGAGCAGTTCTTC
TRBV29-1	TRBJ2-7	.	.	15	CSVEDLKAGVYEQYF	TGCAGCGTTGAAGATCTTAAGGCTGGAGTCTACGAGCAGTACTTC
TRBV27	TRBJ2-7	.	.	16	CASSPSRGESSYEQYF	TGTGCCAGCAGCCCCTCGCGTGGGGAGAGCTCCTACGAGCAGTACTTC
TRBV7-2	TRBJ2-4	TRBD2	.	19	CASSSHNPGTSGVKNIQYF	TGTGCCAGCAGCTCGCACAACCCCGGGACTAGCGGGGTAAAAAACATTCAGTACTTC
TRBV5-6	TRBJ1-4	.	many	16	CASSLSGSADQGKLFF	TGTGCCAGCAGCTTGAGTGGGTCCGCCGACCAAGGAAAACTGTTTTTT
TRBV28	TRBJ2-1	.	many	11	CASSYRTGQFF	TGTGCCAGCAGTTACCGGACGGGACAGTTCTTC
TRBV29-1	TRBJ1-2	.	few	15	CSVGGARGGNYGYTF	TGCAGCGTTGGAGGGGCGCGAGGGGGTAACTATGGCTACACCTTC
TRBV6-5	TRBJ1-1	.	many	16	CASSYTGQPMNTEAFF	TGTGCCAGCAGTTATACCGGTCAGCCCATGAACACTGAAGCTTTCTTT
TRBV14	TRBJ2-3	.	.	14	CASADVGGVDTQYF	TGTGCCAGCGCAGACGTGGGTGGGGTAGATACGCAGTATTTT
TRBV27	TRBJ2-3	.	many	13	CASSLSEGDTQYF	TGTGCCAGCAGTTTAAGTGAAGGGGATACGCAGTATTTT
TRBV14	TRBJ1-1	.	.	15	CASSDLPRGATEAFF	TGTGCCAGCAGCGACCTACCTCGGGGGGCCACTGAAGCTTTCTTT
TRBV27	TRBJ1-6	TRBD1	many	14	CASSFARGSSPLHF	TGTGCCAGCAGTTTCGCCAGGGGGAGTTCACCCCTCCACTTT
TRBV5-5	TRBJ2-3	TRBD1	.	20	CASSLEGGHRGGWRTDTQYF	TGTGCCAGCAGCTTGGAAGGTGGTCACAGAGGGGGCTGGCGCACAGATACGCAGTATTTT
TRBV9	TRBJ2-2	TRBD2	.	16	CASSVLASGGTGELFF	TGTGCCAGCAGCGTATTGGCTAGCGGGGGCACCGGGGAGCTGTTTTTT
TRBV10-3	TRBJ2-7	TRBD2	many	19	CAISPTSGGETQRSYEQYF	TGTGCCATCAGTCCGACTAGCGGGGGGGAGACCCAACGCTCCTACGAGCAGTACTTC
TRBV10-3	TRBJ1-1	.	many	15	CAINQARGMNTEAFF	TGTGCCATCAACCAGGCACGGGGAATGAACACTGAAGCTTTCTTT
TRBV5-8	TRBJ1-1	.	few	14	CASSRIRRGTEAFF	TGTGCCAGCAGCCGGATCCGCCGGGGCACTGAAGCTTTCTTT
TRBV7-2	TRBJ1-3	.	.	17	CASSAGYGSGSGNTIYF	TGTGCCAGCAGCGCAGGTTATGGTTCCGGCTCTGGAAACACCATATATTTT
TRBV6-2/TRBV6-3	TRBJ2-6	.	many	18	CASSYSHYKISGANVLTF	TGTGCCAGCAGTTACTCCCACTACAAGATCTCTGGGGCCAACGTCCTGACTTTC
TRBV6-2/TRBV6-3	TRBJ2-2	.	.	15	CASSYSGGVRGELFF	TGTGCCAGCAGTTACTCTGGCGGGGTCCGCGGGGAGCTGTTTTTT
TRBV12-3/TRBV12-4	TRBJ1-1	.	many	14	CASSFGADSSEAFF	TGTGCCAGCAGTTTCGGGGCGGACAGTTCTGAAGCTTTCTTT
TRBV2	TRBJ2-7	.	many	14	CASLTRIEPYEQYF	TGTGCCAGCCTCACACGGATTGAACCCTACGAGCAGTACTTC
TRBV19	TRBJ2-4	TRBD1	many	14	CASSPGTGFDIQYF	TGTGCCAGTAGCCCAGGGACAGGTTTTGACATTCAGTACTTC
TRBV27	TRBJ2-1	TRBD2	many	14	CASRLAGGNNEQFF	TGTGCCAGCAGATTAGCGGGAGGGAACAATGAGCAGTTCTTC
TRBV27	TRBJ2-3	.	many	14	CASSSTGGVDTQYF	TGTGCCAGCAGTTCGACAGGCGGGGTGGATACGCAGTATTTT
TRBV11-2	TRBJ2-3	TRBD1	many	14	CASSLDGDRGTQYF	TGTGCCAGCAGCTTAGACGGAGACAGGGGTACGCAGTATTTT
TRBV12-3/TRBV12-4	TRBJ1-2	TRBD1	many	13	CASSPDRSYGYTF	TGTGCCAGCAGCCCGGACAGGAGCTATGGCTACACCTTC
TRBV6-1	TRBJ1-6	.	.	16	CASSNQGTSYNSPLHF	TGTGCCAGCAGTAACCAGGGGACGTCCTATAATTCACCCCTCCACTTT